This TCR beta chain was identified during a study of T cell responses to AZD1222 COVID-19 vaccine. Of note for this clone: As yet, its antigen is unknown.

Study results and limitations: White British people made up most donors, females outnumbered males, and clonal diversity was possibly underestimated.

Trimming pared 3 bases from V and 5 bases from J, leaving 7 bases between. Looked up from germline, CDR1 is KGHSH and CDR2 is LQKENI. The CDR3 is 13 amino acids. Produced via immunoSEQ multiplex PCR; TCRdb's table is partial and in-frame only. The sample lists 100,000 or so clones, around 76% occurring once. The receptor was isolated from an adult in good health. The V call is TRBV18, the J call TRBJ2-2; D remains ambiguous. The material was peripheral blood, obtained on day 0 of AZD1222 vaccination. The CDR3, as DNA: TGTGCCAGCTCACCGGATGGAACCGGGGAGCTGTTTTTT. Translation gives CASSPDGTGELFF.